This TCR beta chain derives from a study of T cells in Graves' hyperthyroidism and ophthalmopathy. From RNA transcripts, TCR beta CDR3 regions were amplified. First-round RT-PCR with HTBI primers amplified the TCR CDR3 region. TCRdb reprocessed the multiplex PCR reads via MiXCR and lists one record per CDR3 protein. In the table there are 650,000 to 750,000 distinct CDR3 sequences, 14% of which are singletons. Sequencing was done on a sample of blood. This clonotype was sampled from a woman aged 18-35 years with Graves' hyperthyroidism.

CDR3 nucleotide sequence: TGTGCCAGCAGCTTAAATGAGGGGACCACTCTGTTCTTC. Protein product: CASSLNEGTTLFF. The rearrangement joins TRBV7-3 to TRBJ2-1, with D perhaps TRBD1 or TRBD2 (5 bases each). Germline CDR1 SGHTA, CDR2 FQGTGA. The V end was cut by 1 base, the J end by 15 bases, with 16 bases between. The CDR3 sequence is 13 residues long.